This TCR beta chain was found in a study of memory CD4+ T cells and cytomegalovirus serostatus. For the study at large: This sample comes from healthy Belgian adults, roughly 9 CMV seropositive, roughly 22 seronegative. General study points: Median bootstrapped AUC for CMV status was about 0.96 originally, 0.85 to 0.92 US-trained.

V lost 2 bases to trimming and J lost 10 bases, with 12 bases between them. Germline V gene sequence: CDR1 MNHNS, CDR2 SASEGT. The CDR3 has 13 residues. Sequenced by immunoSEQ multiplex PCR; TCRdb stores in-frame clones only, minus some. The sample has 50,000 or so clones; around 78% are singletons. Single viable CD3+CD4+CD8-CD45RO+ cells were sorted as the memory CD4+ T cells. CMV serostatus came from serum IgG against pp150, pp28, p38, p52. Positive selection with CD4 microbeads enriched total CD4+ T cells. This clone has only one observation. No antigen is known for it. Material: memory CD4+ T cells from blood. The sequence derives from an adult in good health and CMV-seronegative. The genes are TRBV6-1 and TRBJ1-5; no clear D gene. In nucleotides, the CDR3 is TGTGCCAGCAGTGAAAATAGGAGGTCACCCCAGCATTTT. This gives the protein CASSENRRSPQHF.